This TCR beta chain came from a study of shared clonotypes between healthy human individuals. At the level of the study: Contributing individuals were a couple of females and three males aged 18 to 49. The study's findings and limits: Represented genetic and exposure-history diversity was restricted by having few donors. Rarefaction indicated that sorted-subset sequencing remained incomplete although depth was large.

Notes on this clone: Its antigen is currently unknown.

Repertoires were generated with immunoSEQ multiplex PCR, while TCRdb's copy carries only in-frame clones and drops some. Here the sample spans 2 million to 3 million clones, 93% being singletons. A split of CD4+ cells into CD45RA+ naive and CD45RA-negative memory subsets was performed. The clonotype comes from a man aged 18 to 29 in good health. Some clones in this sample may be carry-over from other donors' samples. Sequencing was carried out using naive CD4+ T cells from PBMCs. Subset noted: CD45RA+ positively selected.

CDR3 residues: CASSLQRAGVPGGANVLTF. The CDR3 nucleotides are TGCGCCAGCAGCCTCCAAAGAGCGGGAGTGCCCGGTGGGGCCAACGTCCTGACTTTC. V gene TRBV4-1 combines with J gene TRBJ2-6; 8 nucleotides align to TRBD2. In germline, CDR1 is MGHRA, CDR2 YSYEKL. Losses at the gene ends were 4 bases for V and 3 bases for J; bases not matched to a gene: 14. The CDR3 spans 19 residues.